The TCR beta chain under discussion was sequenced for a study of response to subunit inactivated influenza vaccine (dated by TCRdb to the late 2010s). About the study as a whole: Deep quantitative T cell receptor repertoire profiling was used in the study to track responses to a trivalent subunit inactivated influenza vaccine.

This clonotype was counted many times. It has no known antigen specificity. One junction end disagrees with the germline gene, perhaps due to a read error. Preparation of the library involved RT-PCR. Sequenced on an Illumina HiSeq 2500. The raw public data were reprocessed by TCRdb itself: fastp quality trimming at Q25, MiXCR clonotype calling, in-frame beta chains only. Each CDR3 protein gets just one entry, which takes the most common genes and DNA from the rows behind it. The sample table holds 150,000 to 200,000 distinct CDR3 sequences, of which approximately 10% were seen once. The top ten hold around 11% of the sample. The CDR3 covers 13 residues, taking in both the cysteine and the phenylalanine. Left in the record is the CDR3 DNA by itself, 39 bases read in frame from the first base. The germline V gene (reference sequence) gives CDR1 as SSHAT and CDR2 as FNYEAQ. The time point label for this specimen denotes: 45 days after influenza vaccine administration.

Results and caveats for the whole study, not just this receptor: According to the authors, only a limited number of new T cells may be recruited by each seasonal influenza vaccination.

This clonotype originated in a man in his fifties who received an inactivated influenza vaccine. Donor details come from another sample of the same person, matched by shared clones. Here the chain combines TRBV7-7 and TRBJ2-5; 9 nucleotides in the junction match TRBD1. The source material was non-naive T cells sorted from PBMCs, sampled roughly 48 days after vaccination. Taken with the paper, the label for cell subset or site translates to: memory T cell fraction. The encoded CDR3 is CASSSDRGETQYF. The DNA is as follows: TGTGCTAGCAGCTCGGACAGGGGAGAGACCCAGTACTTC.